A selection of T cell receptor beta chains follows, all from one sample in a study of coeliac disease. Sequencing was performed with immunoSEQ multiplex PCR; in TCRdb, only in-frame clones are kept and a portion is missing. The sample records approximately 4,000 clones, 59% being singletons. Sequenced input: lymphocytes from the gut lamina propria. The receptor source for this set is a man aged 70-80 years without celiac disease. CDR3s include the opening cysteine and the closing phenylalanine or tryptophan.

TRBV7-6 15 CASSNQGDGSYEQYF
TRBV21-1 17 CASRFGLLQHARNTIYF
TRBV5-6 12 CASSFFAREQFF
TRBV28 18 CASSSPFNSGHLNTEAFF
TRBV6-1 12 CASTERGQPQHF
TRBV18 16 CASSPGQGAQNTEAFF
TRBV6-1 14 CASRLSSYNSPLHF
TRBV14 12 CASSQGSGSRFF
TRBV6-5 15 CASSYARTGTSPLHF
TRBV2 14 CASKGDSSYNEQFF
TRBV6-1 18 CASSGPPDRGPSTDTQYF
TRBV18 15 CASSPSRDTSYEQYF
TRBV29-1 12 CSVESVNTEAFF
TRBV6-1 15 CASSPKGRGPDTQYF
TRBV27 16 CASRPTSGVNTGELFF
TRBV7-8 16 CASSLAAGGYQETQYF
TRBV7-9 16 CASSLLGASGANVLTF
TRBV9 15 CASSVVILGADTQYF